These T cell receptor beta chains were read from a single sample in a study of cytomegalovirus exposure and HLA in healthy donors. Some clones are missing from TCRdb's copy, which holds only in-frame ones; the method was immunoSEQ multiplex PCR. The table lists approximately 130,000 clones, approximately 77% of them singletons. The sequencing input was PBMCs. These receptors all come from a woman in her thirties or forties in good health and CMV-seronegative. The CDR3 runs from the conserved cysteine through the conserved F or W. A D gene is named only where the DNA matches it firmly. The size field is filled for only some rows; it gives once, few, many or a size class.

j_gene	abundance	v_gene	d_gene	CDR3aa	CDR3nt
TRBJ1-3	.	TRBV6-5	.	CASSYSAGIFGNTIYF	TGTGCCAGCAGTTACTCGGCGGGCATCTTTGGAAACACCATATATTTT
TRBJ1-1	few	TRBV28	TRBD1	CASSDRTGADTEAFF	TGTGCCAGCAGTGATAGGACAGGTGCGGACACTGAAGCTTTCTTT
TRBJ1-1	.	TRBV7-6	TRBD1	CASSYRGRNTEAFF	TGTGCCAGCAGCTACAGGGGACGGAACACTGAAGCTTTCTTT
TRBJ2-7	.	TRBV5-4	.	CASSLGAYEQYF	TGTGCCAGCAGCTTGGGCGCCTACGAGCAGTACTTC
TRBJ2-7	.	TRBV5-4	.	CASSLEGAGAAYEQYF	TGTGCCAGCAGCTTGGAAGGAGCAGGGGCCGCCTACGAGCAGTACTTC
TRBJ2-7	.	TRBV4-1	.	CASSQDLAGIAYEQYF	TGCGCCAGCAGCCAAGATCTGGCAGGGATTGCCTACGAGCAGTACTTC
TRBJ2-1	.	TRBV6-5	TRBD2	CASSPPGRGGREQFF	TGTGCCAGCAGTCCCCCCGGGCGGGGGGGCAGGGAGCAGTTCTTC
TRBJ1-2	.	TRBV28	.	CASSLGADGYTF	TGTGCCAGCAGTTTAGGGGCTGACGGCTACACCTTC
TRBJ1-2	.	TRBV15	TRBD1	CATSRDHGQGRSWSYGYTF	TGTGCCACCAGCAGAGATCATGGACAGGGAAGATCCTGGTCGTATGGCTACACCTTC
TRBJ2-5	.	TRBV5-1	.	CASSSLETQYF	TGCGCCAGCAGTTCCCTAGAGACCCAGTACTTC
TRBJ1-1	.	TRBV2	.	CASIGGGRTEAFF	TGTGCCAGCATAGGCGGGGGCAGGACTGAAGCTTTCTTT
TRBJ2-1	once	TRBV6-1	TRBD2	CASSEVIAGAYNEQFF	TGTGCCAGCAGTGAAGTTATAGCGGGGGCATACAATGAGCAGTTCTTC
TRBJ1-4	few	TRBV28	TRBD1	CASRSTGEGEKLFF	TGTGCCAGCAGATCGACAGGGGAGGGTGAAAAACTGTTTTTT
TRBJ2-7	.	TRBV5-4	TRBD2	CASSLGGTSYEQYF	TGTGCCAGCAGCTTGGGCGGGACTAGCTACGAGCAGTACTTC
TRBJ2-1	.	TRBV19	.	CASSIPSYNEQFF	TGTGCCAGTAGTATCCCTAGCTACAATGAGCAGTTCTTC
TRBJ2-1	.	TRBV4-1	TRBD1	CASSQSGTGVEQFF	TGCGCCAGCAGCCAGTCAGGGACAGGGGTTGAGCAGTTCTTC
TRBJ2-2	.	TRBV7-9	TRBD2	CASSAWTSEAGELFF	TGTGCCAGCAGCGCCTGGACTAGCGAAGCCGGGGAGCTGTTTTTT
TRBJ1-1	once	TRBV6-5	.	CAILSLRGTNTEAFF	TGTGCCATCCTAAGCCTCCGGGGGACCAACACTGAAGCTTTCTTT
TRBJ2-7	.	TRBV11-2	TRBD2	CASSDDPGTKYYEQYF	TGTGCCAGCAGCGATGACCCCGGGACTAAATACTACGAGCAGTACTTC
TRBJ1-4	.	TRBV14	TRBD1	CASSQARGQSDEKLFF	TGTGCCAGCAGCCAAGCTCGGGGACAGTCGGACGAAAAACTGTTTTTT
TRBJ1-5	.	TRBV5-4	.	CASSLDQGSQPQHF	TGTGCCAGCAGCTTGGACCAGGGATCTCAGCCCCAGCATTTT
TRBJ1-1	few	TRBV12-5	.	CASGPRSEAFF	TGTGCTAGTGGTCCGCGGTCTGAAGCTTTCTTT
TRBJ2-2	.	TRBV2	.	CASRGGRASGNTGELFF	TGTGCCAGCAGGGGGGGACGGGCCTCGGGGAACACCGGGGAGCTGTTTTTT
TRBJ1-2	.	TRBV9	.	CASSVDAGSYGYTF	TGTGCCAGCAGCGTAGACGCAGGGTCCTATGGCTACACCTTC
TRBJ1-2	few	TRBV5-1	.	CASSPTTLLGGRGYTF	TGCGCCAGCAGCCCAACGACGTTACTGGGGGGGCGCGGCTACACCTTC
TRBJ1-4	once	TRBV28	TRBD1	CATVYRGPTNEKLFF	TGTGCCACCGTGTACAGGGGGCCTACTAATGAAAAACTGTTTTTT
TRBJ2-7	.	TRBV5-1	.	CASSLVGDSRYEQYF	TGCGCCAGCAGCTTGGTTGGCGACAGTCGGTACGAGCAGTACTTC
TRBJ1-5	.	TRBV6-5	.	CASSPAGVGNQPQHF	TGTGCCAGCAGCCCCGCAGGGGTCGGCAATCAGCCCCAGCATTTT
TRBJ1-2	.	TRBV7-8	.	CASSPKDSSNYGYTF	TGTGCCAGCAGCCCTAAGGACAGTTCTAACTATGGCTACACCTTC
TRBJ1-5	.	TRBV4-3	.	CASSQDLYQPQHF	TGCGCCAGCAGCCAAGATCTTTATCAGCCCCAGCATTTT
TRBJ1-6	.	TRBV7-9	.	CASSTGSPSPLHF	TGTGCCAGCAGTACAGGGTCGCCATCACCCCTCCACTTT
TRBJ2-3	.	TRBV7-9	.	CASSLSISADTQYF	TGTGCCAGCAGCTTAAGTATTAGCGCAGATACGCAGTATTTT
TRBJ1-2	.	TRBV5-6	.	CASSLVGLAEDDGYTF	TGTGCCAGCAGCTTGGTCGGCTTGGCGGAGGACGATGGCTACACCTTC
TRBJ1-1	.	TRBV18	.	CATEQQGSEAFF	TGTGCCACCGAACAACAGGGCTCCGAAGCTTTCTTT
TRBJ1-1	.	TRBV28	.	CASSPWTAQNTEAFF	TGTGCCAGCAGCCCGTGGACAGCGCAGAACACTGAAGCTTTCTTT
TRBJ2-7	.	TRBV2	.	CASSGVGLRSLEYF	TGTGCCAGCAGTGGAGTTGGACTGCGGAGTTTGGAGTACTTC
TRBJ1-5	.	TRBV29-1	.	CSVAQADNQPQHF	TGCAGCGTTGCACAGGCAGACAATCAGCCCCAGCATTTT
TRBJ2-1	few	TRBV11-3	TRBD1	CASSLGSRQGSNEQFF	TGTGCCAGCAGCTTAGGATCGCGACAGGGCAGCAATGAGCAGTTCTTC
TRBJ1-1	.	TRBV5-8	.	CASSLPGHTFTEAFF	TGTGCCAGCAGCTTACCGGGACATACTTTCACTGAAGCTTTCTTT
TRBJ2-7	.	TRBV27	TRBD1	CASNPTGMTYEQYF	TGTGCCAGCAACCCGACAGGGATGACCTACGAGCAGTACTTC
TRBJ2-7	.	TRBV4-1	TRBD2	CASSPISGAAGYEQYF	TGCGCCAGCAGCCCGATTAGCGGGGCCGCGGGATACGAGCAGTACTTC
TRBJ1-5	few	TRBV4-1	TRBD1	CASSQGQGANQPQHF	TGCGCCAGCAGCCAAGGACAGGGGGCTAATCAGCCCCAGCATTTT
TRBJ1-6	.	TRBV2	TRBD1	CASSESGTGGSPLHF	TGTGCCAGCAGTGAATCCGGGACAGGTGGTTCACCCCTCCACTTT
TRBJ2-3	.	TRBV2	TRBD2	CASRGGGHQSDTQYF	TGTGCCAGCAGGGGCGGGGGGCACCAGTCAGATACGCAGTATTTT
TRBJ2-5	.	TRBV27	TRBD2	CASSRTSGGQETQYF	TGTGCCAGCAGCCGCACTAGCGGGGGACAAGAGACCCAGTACTTC
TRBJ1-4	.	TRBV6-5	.	CASSYRYGTINEKLFF	TGTGCCAGCAGCTACCGGTACGGGACAATTAATGAAAAACTGTTTTTT
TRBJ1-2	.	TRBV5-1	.	CASSPQGYGYTF	TGCGCCAGCAGCCCTCAGGGATATGGCTACACCTTC
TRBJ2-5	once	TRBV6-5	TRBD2	CAVSRSGEAQETQYF	TGTGCCGTTTCCCGAAGCGGGGAGGCCCAGGAGACCCAGTACTTC
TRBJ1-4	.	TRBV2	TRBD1	CARGQGEKLFF	TGTGCCAGAGGACAGGGAGAAAAACTGTTTTTT
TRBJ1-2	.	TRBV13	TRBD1	CASSLLSGQKYGYTF	TGTGCCAGCAGCTTACTATCGGGACAGAAGTATGGCTACACCTTC
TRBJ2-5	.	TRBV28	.	CASSFRETQYF	TGTGCCAGCAGTTTTAGAGAGACCCAGTACTTC
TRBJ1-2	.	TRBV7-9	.	CASSFEVLSYGYTF	TGTGCCAGCAGCTTCGAGGTGCTCAGCTATGGCTACACCTTC
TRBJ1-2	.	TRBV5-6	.	CASSSSVRYTF	TGTGCCAGCAGCTCCTCGGTGCGCTACACCTTC
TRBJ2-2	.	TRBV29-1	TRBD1	CSVRDRGSGELFF	TGCAGCGTCCGGGACAGGGGATCCGGGGAGCTGTTTTTT
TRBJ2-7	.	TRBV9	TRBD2	CASSPRGSGASSYEQYF	TGTGCCAGCAGCCCCCGCGGTAGCGGGGCCAGCTCCTACGAGCAGTACTTC